Presented here are 24 T cell receptor beta chains from one specimen sequenced in a study of shared clonotypes between healthy human individuals. Sequencing was performed with immunoSEQ multiplex PCR; in TCRdb, only in-frame clones are kept and a portion is missing. This table holds approximately 400,000 clones, roughly 96% found once. Sequencing input: memory CD8+ T cells sorted from blood. This sample's subset: CD45RO+ cells pooled with CCR7-negative TemRA cells. The receptor source for this set is a man aged 25-45 years in good health.

J is TRBJ2-5 and V is TRBV6-1, with D possibly matching TRBD1 (5 bases). CDR1 is MNHNS and CDR2 is SASEGT in the germline V gene. V shed 4 bases and J shed 1 base, with 10 bases lying between them. There are 14 residues in the CDR3. The CDR3, as DNA: TGTGCCAGCAGTGGCGGACAAGTCCAAGAGACCCAGTACTTC. Protein product: CASSGGQVQETQYF.

This chain links TRBV7-2 with TRBJ2-5; 7 bases line up with TRBD2. The germline CDR1 and CDR2 sequences are SGHTA and FQGNSA. This CDR3 comprises 14 residues. The V segment lost 5 bases and the J segment 4 bases; nucleotides outside the gene matches: 7. CDR3 nucleotides: TGTGCCAGCAGCGTGACTAGCTTGGCAGAGACCCAGTACTTC. Protein product: CASSVTSLAETQYF.

The chain couples TRBV6-6 to TRBJ2-1; 8 bases agree with TRBD2. With 6 bases clipped from V and 6 bases from J, the junction kept 7 bases outside the gene matches. CDR1 MNHNY and CDR2 SVGAGI come from the germline V gene (reference sequence). The CDR3 runs to 14 residues. The CDR3 reads CASRIGLAGNEQFF. The CDR3 coding sequence is TGTGCCAGCAGAATTGGACTAGCAGGCAATGAGCAGTTCTTC.

The chain is built from TRBV21-1 and TRBJ2-5; the listed D gene, TRBD2, was not tested against the DNA. TRBV21-1 is tagged as a pseudogene. The CDR3 contains 14 residues. In DNA, the CDR3 is TGTGCCAGCAAACGACGGGAACGATGGGAGACCCAGTACTTC. Translation gives CASKRRERWETQYF.

This clone was seen once. The chain recombines TRBV28 with TRBJ2-3; tentative D call: TRBD2 (6 bases). The germline CDR1 and CDR2 sequences are MDHEN and SYDVKM. This CDR3 has 15 residues. The V gene lost 6 bases and the J gene lost 1 base, with 14 bases spanning the gap. The CDR3, as DNA: TGTGCCAGCAGGGGGGAGGTCAGTGGCACAGATACGCAGTATTTT. This gives the protein CASRGEVSGTDTQYF. Looking up the rest from reference TRBV28 and TRBJ2-3 gives the full variable domain: DVKVTQSSRYLVKRTGEKVFLECVQDMDHENMFWYRQDPGLGLRLIYFSYDVKMKEKGDIPEGYSVSREKKERFSLILESASTNQTSMYLCASRGEVSGTDTQYFGPGTRLTVL.

As regards this clone: A read error may produce the germline difference seen at one junction end. The chain couples TRBV7-2 to TRBJ2-3; 8 positions agree with TRBD2. Germline CDR1 SGHTA, CDR2 FQGNSA. CDR3 length: 14 amino acids. DNA of the CDR3: TGTGCCAGCAGCTTAATACGGGAGGGCCTATCGGGGGATTTT. Protein sequence: CASSLIREGLSGDF.

The chain joins TRBV14 to TRBJ2-1, with 7 nucleotides matching TRBD2. This CDR3 contains 17 residues. Trimming took 4 bases from V and 7 from J; bases not matched to a gene: 16. Germline assignment: CDR1 SGHDN and CDR2 FVKESK. CDR3 in amino acids: CASSPFNLADLGNEQFF. The CDR3 DNA sequence: TGTGCCAGCAGCCCTTTTAATCTAGCGGACCTGGGGAATGAGCAGTTCTTC.

The chain recombines TRBV27 with TRBJ2-1; a weak D match, TRBD2 (5 bases). The CDR3 is made up of 16 amino acids. The germline CDR1 and CDR2 sequences are MNHEY and SMNVEV (reference sequence). The V gene lost 6 bases and the J gene lost 5 bases, with 20 bases spanning the gap. In DNA form, the CDR3 reads TGTGCCAGCAGGACCACCAGGAGGTCCACACACAATGAGCAGTTCTTC. This codes for CASRTTRRSTHNEQFF.

A remark on this clone: The sample holds other DNA sequences that translate to the same CDR3. This chain connects TRBV11-3 to TRBJ2-1; 7 bases align to TRBD2. J lost 7 bases, V lost 1 base, and 1 base had no gene match. The CDR3 loop spans 13 amino acids. In germline, CDR1 is SGHNT, CDR2 YENEEA. The CDR3 here is CASSLAGGNEQFF. The CDR3, as DNA: TGTGCCAGCAGCTTAGCGGGAGGAAATGAGCAGTTCTTC.

The chain combines TRBV30 with TRBJ1-5; D is ambiguous. There are 14 residues in the CDR3. Trimming took 4 bases from V and 5 from J, leaving 15 bases between them. Germline CDR1 GTSNPN, CDR2 SVGIG (reference sequence). CDR3 sequence reads: CAWTHSPNHQPQHF. The CDR3 coding sequence is TGTGCCTGGACCCACAGCCCTAACCATCAGCCCCAGCATTTT.

The chain has TRBV25-1 and TRBJ2-7; 10 bases agree with TRBD1. V gave up 4 bases and J gave up 5 bases; unmatched junction bases: 8. The CDR3 spans 15 residues. CDR1 MGHDK and CDR2 SYGVNS come from the germline V gene. The CDR3 bases are TGTGCCAGCAGTGCTTGGACAGGGGGGGACAACGAGCAGTACTTC. Protein: CASSAWTGGDNEQYF.

The J gene is TRBJ2-1, the V gene TRBV4-2, with 9 bases fitting TRBD1. V was clipped by 2 bases and J by 4 bases; unmatched bases: 12. This CDR3 has 18 residues. From germline, CDR1 is LGHNA and CDR2 YNFKEQ. CDR3 in DNA: TGTGCCAGCAGCCAACTGGGGACAGGGAAAACGGTTTACAATGAGCAGTTCTTC. It is translated as CASSQLGTGKTVYNEQFF.

This sequence joins TRBV2 and TRBJ2-3, with 7 bases lining up with TRBD2. The CDR3 contains 14 residues. Germline values: CDR1 SNHLY, CDR2 FYNNEI. V lost 2 bases, J lost 2 bases, and 1 base stayed unmatched. CDR3 protein: CASSELAVTDTQYF. The CDR3 DNA sequence: TGTGCCAGCAGTGAACTAGCGGTCACAGATACGCAGTATTTT.

The gene calls are TRBV5-1 and TRBJ2-1; D uncertain. Germline V CDR1 and CDR2: SGHRS, YFSETQ. The V and J ends lost 5 bases and 8 bases respectively, with 17 bases between them. The CDR3 covers 14 residues. The CDR3 is CASSPDQPSDEQFF. CDR3 sequence (DNA): TGCGCCAGCAGTCCGGACCAACCATCGGATGAGCAGTTCTTC. The full variable domain, rest sourced from reference TRBV5-1 and TRBJ2-1, is KAGVTQTPRYLIKTRGQQVTLSCSPISGHRSVSWYQQTPGQGLQFLFEYFSETQRNKGNFPGRFSGRQFSNSRSEMNVSTLELGDSALYLCASSPDQPSDEQFFGPGTRLTVL.

The chain joins TRBV5-1 to TRBJ2-7; D gene uncertain. Trimming left V 5 bases short and J 0 bases short, with 15 bases between. The length of the CDR3 is 15 residues. Germline V CDR1 and CDR2: SGHRS, YFSETQ. The CDR3 sequence is CASRRFGEGSYEQYF. The CDR3 DNA follows: TGCGCCAGCAGGAGGTTTGGGGAAGGCTCCTACGAGCAGTACTTC.

This chain joins TRBV7-2 and TRBJ2-3; 10 bases are a match to TRBD2. Germline loops: CDR1 SGHTA, CDR2 FQGNSA. The CDR3 consists of 17 residues. The trim removed 1 base at V and 3 bases at J, leaving 7 bases unmatched. The chain's CDR3 is CASSLGSSGRSTDTQYF. CDR3 sequence (DNA): TGTGCCAGCAGCTTAGGGAGTAGCGGGAGGTCGACAGATACGCAGTATTTT.

The chain couples TRBV2 to TRBJ1-1; D is unresolved. Trimming stripped 8 bases from V and 5 bases from J, with 15 bases between. This CDR3 contains 13 residues. Looked up from germline, CDR1 is SNHLY and CDR2 is FYNNEI. Here the CDR3 reads CASRAEVETEAFF. In DNA, the CDR3 is TGTGCCAGCCGAGCGGAAGTGGAGACTGAAGCTTTCTTT.

The chain recombines TRBV4-1 with TRBJ2-5, with D perhaps given as TRBD1 or TRBD2 (5 bases each). The CDR3 runs to 11 residues. With 1 base removed from V and 9 bases from J, the gap between germline ends came to 6 bases. Germline V gene lookup returns CDR1 MGHRA and CDR2 YSYEKL. The CDR3 sequence: CASSQGGSQYF. CDR3 bases: TGCGCCAGCAGCCAAGGGGGGTCCCAGTACTTC.

The chain employs TRBV6-1 and TRBJ2-7, with 12 nucleotides matching TRBD2. J gave up 2 bases and V 7 bases, and 3 bases lay outside the gene matches. CDR3 length equals 14 residues. CDR1 is MNHNS, CDR2 SASEGT, per germline. CDR3 nucleotides: TGTGCCAGCACTAGGACTAGCGGGACCTACGAGCAGTACTTC. Its protein product is CASTRTSGTYEQYF.

V is TRBV9 and J is TRBJ2-3; the D is unclear. Germline values: CDR1 SGDLS, CDR2 YYNGEE. This CDR3 is built from 13 residues. The ends were cut back, 0 bases at V and 4 bases at J, with 6 bases in the middle. The CDR3 DNA follows: TGTGCCAGCAGCGTAGGGTTTCCAGATACGCAGTATTTT. Its protein product is CASSVGFPDTQYF.

The chain recombines TRBV28 with TRBJ1-1; D is ambiguous. Trimming took off 8 bases at V and 9 bases at J, with 4 bases between the two ends. The CDR3 is made up of 8 amino acids. The germline V gene encodes CDR1 MDHEN and CDR2 SYDVKM. The CDR3 loop is CASGQAFF. The CDR3 DNA follows: TGTGCCAGCGGACAAGCTTTCTTT.

This clone showed up just once. V and J are TRBV27 and TRBJ2-3, with TRBD2 identical over 10 bases. CDR1 is MNHEY and CDR2 is SMNVEV in the germline V gene (reference sequence). The CDR3 is 19 amino acids. V lost 10 bases to trimming and J lost 0 bases; unmatched junction nucleotides: 19. The CDR3 region is CATASFSGRGTRSTDTQYF. CDR3 in DNA: TGTGCCACCGCCTCTTTCAGCGGGAGGGGTACCCGAAGCACAGATACGCAGTATTTT.

This chain joins TRBV21-1 and TRBJ2-7; TRBD2 is the table's D call, not checked against the DNA. TRBV21-1 is a known pseudogene. This CDR3 region has 14 residues. For the CDR3, the DNA is TGTGCCAGCAGCAAAGCGCGGAGCTCCTACGAGCAGTACTTC. Translated, it gives CASSKARSSYEQYF.

This chain links TRBV5-5 with TRBJ2-1, with 11 bases aligning to TRBD2. The germline V gene encodes CDR1 SGHKS and CDR2 YYEKEE (reference sequence). This CDR3 is 17 amino acids long. The junction had 5 bases not matched to a gene; V was cut back by 3 bases and J by 0 bases. This CDR3 reads CASSYGTSGLSYNEQFF. CDR3 nucleotide sequence: TGTGCCAGCAGCTACGGGACTAGCGGACTCTCCTACAATGAGCAGTTCTTC.